These T cell receptor beta chains were read from a single sample in a study of beta chain features in type 1 diabetes. The table came from immunoSEQ multiplex PCR; TCRdb's copy has only in-frame clones and leaves some out. The data hold some 160,000 clones, with 7.5% to 9.5% observed a single time. The sequencing sample was made of central memory CD4+ T cells from blood. Receptors were obtained from a woman between 18 and 29 years old in good health. Each CDR3 is given with its conserved first and last residue. A D gene is named only where the DNA matches it firmly. Size values are once, few and many counts, or a class for expanded clones, and some rows have none.

J gene: TRBJ2-3
V gene: TRBV13
clone size: few
D gene: -
CDR3 protein: CASSLGGAGDTQYF
CDR3 DNA: TGTGCCAGCAGTTTGGGTGGGGCTGGAGATACGCAGTATTTT

J gene: TRBJ2-5
V gene: TRBV7-3
clone size: -
D gene: -
CDR3 protein: CASSLTSPETQYF
CDR3 DNA: TGTGCCAGCAGCTTAACTAGTCCGGAGACCCAGTACTTC

J gene: TRBJ2-1
V gene: TRBV5-4
clone size: few
D gene: TRBD2
CDR3 protein: CASRGTSGKGDEQFF
CDR3 DNA: TGTGCCAGCCGCGGGACTAGCGGGAAAGGCGATGAGCAGTTCTTC

J gene: TRBJ2-1
V gene: TRBV5-1
clone size: few
D gene: -
CDR3 protein: CASSPGGDHNEQFF
CDR3 DNA: TGCGCCAGCAGTCCAGGAGGTGACCACAATGAGCAGTTCTTC

J gene: TRBJ2-1
V gene: TRBV29-1
clone size: many
D gene: TRBD1
CDR3 protein: CSVLAGTGKGGRGYNEQFF
CDR3 DNA: TGCAGCGTACTCGCCGGGACAGGGAAGGGGGGGAGGGGCTACAATGAGCAGTTCTTC

J gene: TRBJ1-3
V gene: TRBV30
clone size: -
D gene: TRBD1
CDR3 protein: CAWSEDRGGGNTIYF
CDR3 DNA: TGTGCCTGGAGTGAGGACAGGGGAGGTGGAAACACCATATATTTT

J gene: TRBJ1-2
V gene: TRBV15
clone size: -
D gene: -
CDR3 protein: CATSREGYYGYTF
CDR3 DNA: TGTGCCACCAGCAGGGAGGGGTACTATGGCTACACCTTC

J gene: TRBJ1-6
V gene: TRBV5-1
clone size: -
D gene: TRBD1
CDR3 protein: CASRAGTGNSPLHF
CDR3 DNA: TGCGCCAGCAGGGCCGGGACAGGGAACTCACCCCTCCACTTT

J gene: TRBJ2-1
V gene: TRBV7-2
clone size: few
D gene: TRBD1
CDR3 protein: CASRGTGTPSYNEQFF
CDR3 DNA: TGTGCCAGCAGGGGGACAGGTACTCCCTCCTACAATGAGCAGTTCTTC

J gene: TRBJ2-1
V gene: TRBV11-3
clone size: few
D gene: -
CDR3 protein: CASSLGQTAAYNEQFF
CDR3 DNA: TGTGCCAGCAGCTTAGGACAGACTGCTGCTTACAATGAGCAGTTCTTC

J gene: TRBJ2-1
V gene: TRBV11-3
clone size: -
D gene: TRBD2
CDR3 protein: CASSASGRAGQFF
CDR3 DNA: TGTGCCAGCAGCGCTAGCGGGAGGGCCGGGCAGTTCTTC

J gene: TRBJ2-2
V gene: TRBV9
clone size: few
D gene: -
CDR3 protein: CASSRSGGELFF
CDR3 DNA: TGTGCCAGCAGCCGTAGTGGCGGGGAGCTGTTTTTT

J gene: TRBJ2-5
V gene: TRBV4-1
clone size: -
D gene: TRBD1
CDR3 protein: CASSQEQGETQYF
CDR3 DNA: TGCGCCAGCAGCCAAGAACAGGGGGAGACCCAGTACTTC

J gene: TRBJ1-1
V gene: TRBV5-1
clone size: -
D gene: TRBD1
CDR3 protein: CASSLDDDRVNTEAFF
CDR3 DNA: TGCGCCAGCAGCTTGGATGATGACAGGGTGAACACTGAAGCTTTCTTT

J gene: TRBJ2-1
V gene: TRBV4-1
clone size: -
D gene: -
CDR3 protein: CAPPGVGNNEQFF
CDR3 DNA: TGCGCCCCACCGGGGGTCGGGAACAATGAGCAGTTCTTC

J gene: TRBJ2-4
V gene: TRBV2
clone size: -
D gene: -
CDR3 protein: CASSTGIADIQYF
CDR3 DNA: TGTGCCAGCAGTACAGGTATCGCGGACATTCAGTACTTC

J gene: TRBJ2-1
V gene: TRBV18
clone size: few
D gene: -
CDR3 protein: CASSPQAGELNEQFF
CDR3 DNA: TGTGCCAGCTCACCACAAGCAGGGGAACTTAATGAGCAGTTCTTC

J gene: TRBJ1-2
V gene: TRBV5-1
clone size: few
D gene: -
CDR3 protein: CASSSTGDYGYTF
CDR3 DNA: TGCGCCAGCAGCTCGACAGGAGACTATGGCTACACCTTC

J gene: TRBJ1-1
V gene: TRBV27
clone size: -
D gene: TRBD1
CDR3 protein: CASTRQGLNTEAFF
CDR3 DNA: TGTGCCAGCACCAGACAGGGCCTGAACACTGAAGCTTTCTTT

J gene: TRBJ2-3
V gene: TRBV4-2
clone size: -
D gene: TRBD2
CDR3 protein: CASSQDWTAGAQYF
CDR3 DNA: TGTGCCAGCAGCCAAGATTGGACGGCGGGGGCGCAGTATTTT

J gene: TRBJ2-4
V gene: TRBV30
clone size: few
D gene: -
CDR3 protein: CAYGVERLENIQYF
CDR3 DNA: TGTGCCTACGGCGTGGAGCGTCTGGAAAACATTCAGTACTTC

J gene: TRBJ1-2
V gene: TRBV30
clone size: few
D gene: TRBD1
CDR3 protein: CAWSDRTGGNYGYTF
CDR3 DNA: TGTGCCTGGAGTGACAGGACAGGCGGTAACTATGGCTACACCTTC

J gene: TRBJ1-1
V gene: TRBV12-5
clone size: -
D gene: TRBD1
CDR3 protein: CASGLIGTGGKNTEAFF
CDR3 DNA: TGTGCTAGTGGTTTAATTGGGACAGGGGGTAAGAACACTGAAGCTTTCTTT

J gene: TRBJ1-4
V gene: TRBV28
clone size: few
D gene: TRBD1
CDR3 protein: CASNPDRGTPPRLFF
CDR3 DNA: TGTGCCAGCAATCCGGACAGGGGGACCCCACCTCGGCTGTTTTTT

J gene: TRBJ2-2
V gene: TRBV2
clone size: -
D gene: -
CDR3 protein: CASSPQNTGELFF
CDR3 DNA: TGTGCCAGCAGCCCACAGAACACCGGGGAGCTGTTTTTT

J gene: TRBJ1-5
V gene: TRBV7-2
clone size: few
D gene: TRBD1
CDR3 protein: CASSLTGDSNQPQHF
CDR3 DNA: TGTGCCAGCAGCTTGACAGGGGATAGCAATCAGCCCCAGCATTTT

J gene: TRBJ2-7
V gene: TRBV5-1
clone size: few
D gene: TRBD2
CDR3 protein: CASTPGLAGVEHYEQYF
CDR3 DNA: TGCGCCAGCACCCCGGGACTAGCGGGAGTCGAGCATTACGAGCAGTACTTC

J gene: TRBJ1-1
V gene: TRBV2
clone size: few
D gene: -
CDR3 protein: CASSELVDTEAFF
CDR3 DNA: TGTGCCAGCAGTGAATTGGTAGACACTGAAGCTTTCTTT

J gene: TRBJ2-1
V gene: TRBV2
clone size: -
D gene: -
CDR3 protein: CASRKEGDTNEQFF
CDR3 DNA: TGTGCCAGCAGAAAGGAGGGCGACACCAATGAGCAGTTCTTC

J gene: TRBJ1-2
V gene: TRBV30
clone size: -
D gene: -
CDR3 protein: CAWSGRFYGYTF
CDR3 DNA: TGTGCCTGGAGTGGCAGGTTCTATGGCTACACCTTC